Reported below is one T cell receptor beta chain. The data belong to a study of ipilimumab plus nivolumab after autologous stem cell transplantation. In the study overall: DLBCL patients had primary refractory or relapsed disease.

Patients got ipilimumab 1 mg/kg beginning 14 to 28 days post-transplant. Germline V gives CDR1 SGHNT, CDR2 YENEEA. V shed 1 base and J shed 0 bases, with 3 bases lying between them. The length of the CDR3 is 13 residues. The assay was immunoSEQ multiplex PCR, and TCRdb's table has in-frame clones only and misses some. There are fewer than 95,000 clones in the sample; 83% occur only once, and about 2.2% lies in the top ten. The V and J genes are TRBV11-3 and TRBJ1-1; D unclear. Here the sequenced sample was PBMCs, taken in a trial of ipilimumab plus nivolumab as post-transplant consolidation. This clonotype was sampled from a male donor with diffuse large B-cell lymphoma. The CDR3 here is CASSLAMNTEAFF. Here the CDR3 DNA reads TGTGCCAGCAGCTTAGCCATGAACACTGAAGCTTTCTTT.